Shown below are 32 T cell receptor beta chains from a single sample sequenced in a study of shared clonotypes between healthy human individuals. Sequencing used immunoSEQ multiplex PCR; TCRdb keeps in-frame clones, though not all of them. This table has about 1.1 million clones, roughly 80% appearing once. The sample taken for sequencing was memory CD4+ T cells from PBMCs. The subset here: CD45RA-negative fraction. These TCRs come from a man younger than 35 in good health. Some clones in this sample may be carry-over from other donors' samples.

The chain is built from TRBV29-1 and TRBJ2-5; 8 bases align to TRBD2. Germline CDR1 reads SQVTM; CDR2 reads ANQGSEA. The V gene end was trimmed by 6 bases and the J gene end by 5 bases; junction bases not matched to a gene: 8. The CDR3 is made up of 13 amino acids. CDR3 amino acids: CSVDVQRGETQYF. The CDR3 nucleotides read TGCAGCGTGGACGTACAGCGGGGGGAGACCCAGTACTTC.

The table lists this clone with a count of one. Here the CDR3 reads CASSRGTSGSYEQYF. In DNA form, the CDR3 reads TGTGCCAGCAGCCGAGGGACTAGCGGTTCATACGAGCAGTACTTC. V gene TRBV11-3 combines with J gene TRBJ2-7; 11 bases match TRBD2. This CDR3 is built from 15 residues. CDR1 is SGHNT and CDR2 is YENEEA in the germline V gene. V was pared by 5 bases and J by 4 bases, with 7 bases of the junction left unmatched.

V usage is TRBV4-3 and J usage is TRBJ2-7; either TRBD1 or TRBD2 may fit D (6 bases each). Germline CDR1 and CDR2: LGHNA and YSLEER. The V and J ends lost 4 bases and 1 base respectively, with 23 bases between them. The CDR3 covers 18 residues. DNA for the CDR3: TGCGCCAGCAGCCCCGACCGAGGGGGGTTTCCCTTTTCCTACGAGCAGTACTTC. Its protein is CASSPDRGGFPFSYEQYF.

This chain uses TRBV5-4 with TRBJ1-2; D ambiguous. Germline values: CDR1 SGHNT, CDR2 YYREEE (reference sequence). CDR3 length: 13 amino acids. Trimming took off 0 bases at V and 8 bases at J, with 11 bases between the two ends. The CDR3 region has the DNA TGTGCCAGCAGCTTGGGGGGAATTCGCGGCTACACCTTC. It specifies CASSLGGIRGYTF.

V usage is TRBV5-6 and J usage is TRBJ2-2; D call uncertain. The CDR3 contains 12 residues. V lost 4 bases to trimming and J lost 10 bases, with 11 bases between them. The germline V gene encodes CDR1 SGHDT and CDR2 YYEEEE. CDR3 nucleotide sequence: TGTGCCAGCAGCAACCCCAACGAGGAGCTGTTTTTT. It translates to CASSNPNEELFF.

V usage is TRBV4-2 and J usage is TRBJ2-5; 8 bases match TRBD2. The trim removed 0 bases at V and 5 bases at J, leaving 5 bases unmatched. This CDR3 is 15 amino acids long. Germline V gives CDR1 LGHNA, CDR2 YNFKEQ. The CDR3 DNA sequence: TGTGCCAGCAGCCAAGAAATCGGCGGGGGGGAGACCCAGTACTTC. This codes for CASSQEIGGGETQYF.

This clone was seen a single time. The rearrangement joins TRBV6-1 to TRBJ1-1; TRBD1 matches at 9 bases. Trimming at V came to 5 bases and at J to 4 bases, leaving 2 bases not matched to a gene. This CDR3 contains 13 residues. The germline gives CDR1 MNHNS, CDR2 SASEGT. CDR3: CASSNRGPTEAFF. CDR3 sequence (DNA): TGTGCCAGCAGTAACAGGGGGCCCACTGAAGCTTTCTTT.

CDR3 nucleotides: TGTGCCAGCAGCTTAGCTAGGCAGGGCTCCCTCGAGCAGTACTTC. Translating gives CASSLARQGSLEQYF. The chain employs TRBV11-2 and TRBJ2-7; D may be TRBD1 (5 bases). The germline gives CDR1 SGHAT, CDR2 FQNNGV. This CDR3 is 15 amino acids long. Trimming took 1 base from V and 6 from J, leaving 16 bases between them.

The gene calls are TRBV7-9 and TRBJ2-2; D possibly corresponds to TRBD1 (5 bases). Germline V gives CDR1 SEHNR, CDR2 FQNEAQ (reference sequence). This CDR3 contains 17 residues. V gave up 1 base and J gave up 7 bases, with 19 bases separating them. The CDR3 sequence: CASSLGSWTPMGGELFF. The CDR3 coding sequence is TGTGCCAGCAGCTTAGGGTCGTGGACACCCATGGGCGGGGAGCTGTTTTTT.

The CDR3 protein is CASSKWGGEPQHF. CDR3 nucleotide sequence: TGTGCCAGCAGCAAGTGGGGGGGGGAGCCCCAGCATTTT. The V call is TRBV7-8, the J call TRBJ1-5, with D perhaps TRBD1 (5 bases). This CDR3 comprises 13 residues. V was clipped by 5 bases and J by 8 bases, with 13 bases between them. The germline gives CDR1 SGHVS, CDR2 FQNEAQ.

The chain couples TRBV6-1 to TRBJ2-7; a possible D gene is TRBD2 (7 bases). CDR1 is MNHNS and CDR2 is SASEGT in the germline V gene. This CDR3 is 15 amino acids long. With 8 bases removed from V and 0 bases from J, the gap between germline ends came to 17 bases. This CDR3 is CASFNWGGSSYEQYF. CDR3 coding DNA: TGTGCCAGCTTTAACTGGGGGGGCAGCTCCTACGAGCAGTACTTC.

This clone was counted only a few times. The gene calls are TRBV9 and TRBJ1-4; TRBD1 agrees at 10 bases. This CDR3 comprises 14 residues. Germline V gives CDR1 SGDLS, CDR2 YYNGEE. V lost 4 bases and J lost 8; bases outside the gene matches: 5. CDR3 sequence (DNA): TGTGCCAGCAGCCAACCGGGACAGGGGGAAAAACTGTTTTTT. It is translated as CASSQPGQGEKLFF.

This chain joins TRBV29-1 and TRBJ1-2, with 7 bases fitting TRBD1. Germline loops: CDR1 SQVTM, CDR2 ANQGSEA. The V gene end was trimmed by 1 base and the J gene end by 1 base; junction bases not matched to a gene: 12. This CDR3 has 17 residues. This CDR3 reads CSVEGGTASFFNYGYTF. The CDR3 DNA sequence: TGCAGCGTTGAAGGGGGGACAGCAAGCTTCTTTAACTATGGCTACACCTTC. Full variable domain (rest looked up from reference TRBV29-1 and TRBJ1-2): SAVISQKPSRDICQRGTSLTIQCQVDSQVTMMFWYRQQPGQSLTLIATANQGSEATYESGFVIDKFPISRPNLTFSTLTVSNMSPEDSSIYLCSVEGGTASFFNYGYTFGSGTRLTVV.

The chain has TRBV2 and TRBJ1-5, with D possibly matching TRBD1 (6 bases). The V gene lost 2 bases and the J gene lost 4 bases, with 9 bases spanning the gap. The CDR3 covers 14 residues. The V gene's germline CDR1 is SNHLY and CDR2 FYNNEI. This CDR3 reads CASSERTENQPQHF. CDR3 coding DNA: TGTGCCAGCAGTGAACGGACAGAGAATCAGCCCCAGCATTTT.

The chain carries TRBV18 and TRBJ1-2, with 7 bases lining up with TRBD1. This CDR3 comprises 14 residues. Germline CDR1 KGHSH, CDR2 LQKENI. V was pared by 2 bases and J by 3 bases, with 3 bases of the junction left unmatched. CDR3 residues: CASSPFTGDYGYTF. In nucleotides, the CDR3 is TGTGCCAGCTCACCATTTACAGGGGACTATGGCTACACCTTC. Drawing the rest from reference TRBV18 and TRBJ1-2, the complete variable domain is NAGVMQNPRHLVRRRGQEARLRCSPMKGHSHVYWYRQLPEEGLKFMVYLQKENIIDESGMPKERFSAEFPKEGPSILRIQQVVRGDSAAYFCASSPFTGDYGYTFGSGTRLTVV.

The chain joins TRBV7-6 to TRBJ1-3; D is unresolved. Germline CDR1 SGHVS, CDR2 FNYEAQ. CDR3 length: 16 amino acids. Between the trimmed V and J ends, which lost 3 bases and 0 bases, there was a span of 12 bases. CDR3 sequence (DNA): TGTGCCAGCAGCTTTGGGCCACCGAGCTCTGGAAACACCATATATTTT. Its protein product is CASSFGPPSSGNTIYF.

The genes are TRBV9 and TRBJ2-1; D not certain. Trimming took off 4 bases at V and 5 bases at J, with 19 bases between the two ends. The CDR3 totals 16 residues. Per the germline V gene, CDR1 is SGDLS and CDR2 is YYNGEE. The CDR3 region has the DNA TGTGCCAGCAGCCCCTCGGACGTGCAGGCACACAATGAGCAGTTCTTC. This sequence encodes CASSPSDVQAHNEQFF. Full variable domain (missing parts from reference TRBV9 and TRBJ2-1): DSGVTQTPKHLITATGQRVTLRCSPRSGDLSVYWYQQSLDQGLQFLIQYYNGEERAKGNILERFSAQQFPDLHSELNLSSLELGDSALYFCASSPSDVQAHNEQFFGPGTRLTVL.

DNA of the CDR3: TGTGCCAGCAGTTTAAGGCCCCCAACAGGCCCCTACGAGCAGTACTTC. Amino acid sequence: CASSLRPPTGPYEQYF. V gene TRBV27 combines with J gene TRBJ2-7; D is perhaps TRBD1 (5 bases). Trimming removed 2 bases from V and 2 bases from J, with 16 bases in between. There are 16 residues in the CDR3. Germline V lookup: CDR1 MNHEY, CDR2 SMNVEV (reference sequence).

The V and J genes are TRBV7-2 and TRBJ2-1; D may be TRBD2 (5 bases). Trimming took off 5 bases at V and 0 bases at J, with 14 bases between the two ends. CDR3 size: 16 residues. Looked up from germline, CDR1 is SGHTA and CDR2 is FQGNSA. The CDR3 reads CASSRGLGSSYNEQFF. DNA of the CDR3: TGTGCCAGCAGCCGAGGACTGGGGAGCTCCTACAATGAGCAGTTCTTC.

The CDR3 region has the DNA TGTGCCAGCAGCGTCCAAGGGACAGGGGATGGCACTGGCTACACCTTC. Translated, it gives CASSVQGTGDGTGYTF. This rearrangement joins TRBV9 to TRBJ1-2; 10 bases line up with TRBD1. V shed 2 bases, J shed 7 bases, and the junction held 11 bases outside the gene matches. CDR1 SGDLS and CDR2 YYNGEE come from the germline V gene. The CDR3 runs 16 residues.

The genes are TRBV19 and TRBJ2-4; D possibly corresponds to TRBD1 (5 bases). The V gene lost 3 bases and the J gene lost 12 bases, with 6 bases spanning the gap. In germline, CDR1 is LNHDA, CDR2 SQIVND (reference sequence). CDR3 length equals 10 residues. The CDR3 is CASSITGQYF. The CDR3 DNA reads TGTGCCAGTAGTATTACAGGTCAGTACTTC.

In regard to this clone: Other DNA sequences in the same sample also yield this CDR3. This rearrangement joins TRBV10-3 to TRBJ1-5, with 7 bases aligning to TRBD1. This CDR3 spans 13 amino acids. J gave up 7 bases and V 5 bases, and 5 bases lay outside the gene matches. Germline V gene data show CDR1 as ENHRY and CDR2 as SYGVKD. This chain's CDR3 is CAISRDRDQPQHF. CDR3 sequence (DNA): TGTGCCATCAGTCGGGACAGAGACCAGCCCCAGCATTTT.

This rearrangement joins TRBV13 to TRBJ2-3; 9 bases line up with TRBD2. The CDR3 sequence is 18 residues long. V lost 5 bases, J lost 3 bases, and 15 bases stayed unmatched. The germline CDR1 and CDR2 sequences are PRHDT and FYEKMQ (reference sequence). CDR3 coding DNA: TGTGCCAGCAGCCCGGAGGCGGCGGGAGGGCCAAGGACAGATACGCAGTATTTT. Its translation: CASSPEAAGGPRTDTQYF.

CDR3 amino acids: CASSPPSEARLGTGTQYF. CDR3 nucleotides: TGTGCCAGCTCACCACCCTCTGAGGCCCGGCTTGGGACGGGTACGCAGTATTTT. J is TRBJ2-3 and V is TRBV18; D is perhaps TRBD1 or TRBD2 (5 bases each). The V end lost 0 bases, the J end lost 8 bases, and 24 bases lay between the germline ends. The CDR3 spans 18 residues. From germline, CDR1 is KGHSH and CDR2 LQKENI.

The chain uses TRBV13 and TRBJ2-1, with 15 bases lining up with TRBD2. J lost 2 bases, V lost 0 bases, and 8 bases had no gene match. Germline loops: CDR1 PRHDT, CDR2 FYEKMQ (reference sequence). This CDR3 is 20 amino acids long. The CDR3 DNA sequence: TGTGCCAGCAGCTTAGGCTTTCCGGGACTAGCGGGAGGTACCTACAATGAGCAGTTCTTC. The encoded protein is CASSLGFPGLAGGTYNEQFF. The full variable domain, with the rest looked up from reference TRBV13 and TRBJ2-1, is AAGVIQSPRHLIKEKRETATLKCYPIPRHDTVYWYQQGPGQDPQFLISFYEKMQSDKGSIPDRFSAQQFSDYHSELNMSSLELGDSALYFCASSLGFPGLAGGTYNEQFFGPGTRLTVL.

The rearrangement joins TRBV5-1 to TRBJ1-2; tentative D call: TRBD1 (5 bases). The germline CDR1 and CDR2 sequences are SGHRS and YFSETQ. V gave up 4 bases and J gave up 4 bases, with 17 bases separating them. The CDR3 is 15 residues long. CDR3 amino acids: CASSAPRGQGYGYTF. CDR3 in DNA: TGCGCCAGCAGCGCACCCCGAGGACAAGGCTATGGCTACACCTTC.

In this sample, this clone turned up once. The chain employs TRBV2 and TRBJ1-3, with D unresolved. This CDR3 has 14 residues. Looked up from germline, CDR1 is SNHLY and CDR2 is FYNNEI. The V gene lost 3 bases and the J gene lost 3 bases, with 9 bases spanning the gap. CDR3 sequence: CASSDRHSGNTIYF. The DNA of the CDR3 is TGTGCCAGCAGTGACAGGCATAGTGGAAACACCATATATTTT.

CDR3 nucleotides: TGTGCCAGCAGTTACTCCGTGGGCTTTTTCGAGCAGTACTTC. This gives the protein CASSYSVGFFEQYF. The V call is TRBV6-5, the J call TRBJ2-7; D is unclear. The CDR3 sequence is 14 residues long. V lost 0 bases and J lost 6, with 12 bases in between. Per germline, CDR1 MNHEY and CDR2 SVGAGI.

This clone was seen only once. The genes are TRBV6-4 and TRBJ1-2; TRBD1 matches 8 bases. With 4 bases clipped from V and 4 bases from J, the junction kept 8 bases outside the gene matches. Per germline, CDR1 MRHNA and CDR2 SNTAGT. The length of the CDR3 is 15 residues. CDR3 sequence reads: CASSASGQGAYGYTF. In DNA, the CDR3 is TGTGCCAGCAGTGCGTCGGGGCAGGGGGCCTATGGCTACACCTTC.

The chain combines TRBV15 with TRBJ1-4; the D is unclear. Trimming left V 4 bases short and J 4 bases short, with 10 bases between. Germline V gene data show CDR1 as LNHNV and CDR2 as YYDKDF (reference sequence). The CDR3 runs to 14 residues. DNA of the CDR3: TGTGCCACCAGCAACTCCCCCGGTAATGAAAAACTGTTTTTT. It yields the protein CATSNSPGNEKLFF.

In its sample, this clone was seen many times. The same CDR3 arises from other DNA sequences in this sample as well. This chain links TRBV9 with TRBJ2-1; D is perhaps TRBD1 (6 bases). The germline V and J ends were trimmed by 2 bases and 1 base, with 10 bases remaining between them. CDR1 SGDLS and CDR2 YYNGEE come from the germline V gene. This CDR3 has 15 residues. CDR3 region: CASSVEGDSYNEQFF. CDR3 coding DNA: TGTGCCAGCAGCGTTGAGGGGGATTCCTACAATGAGCAGTTCTTC.

This chain connects TRBV4-3 to TRBJ1-2; D is ambiguous. CDR1 and CDR2 (germline): LGHNA, YSLEER. The V gene lost 1 base and the J gene lost 4 bases, with 13 bases spanning the gap. The CDR3 covers 15 residues. CDR3 coding DNA: TGCGCCAGCAGCCAAGGGGATCGGGCCAGCTATGGCTACACCTTC. Encoded protein: CASSQGDRASYGYTF.